The clone carrying this T cell receptor beta chain was picked up one time. Its specificity is not known. The entry originates in a study of cytomegalovirus exposure and HLA in healthy donors. Points from the study as a whole: Cytomegalovirus association was assigned to about 150 TCR beta chains. Subsequent analysis found a tendency for first-cohort TCR clusters to co-occur within the 120 validation repertoires.

Data came from immunoSEQ multiplex PCR; TCRdb stores just in-frame clones and leaves some out. Of about 280,000 clones detected, 88% appear once; the ten largest clones hold about 0.99%. Separate from the 666-subject first cohort, the roughly 120-subject validation cohort was the one that the donors belonged to. The receptor was derived from a woman in her late teens or twenties in good health and CMV-seronegative. The sequencing input was PBMCs.

DNA for the CDR3: TGTGCCAGTAGTCTCTGGGGGGGGACTGAAGCTTTCTTT. It codes for CASSLWGGTEAFF. This sequence joins TRBV19 and TRBJ1-1; weak D call: TRBD1 (5 bases). CDR3 length: 13 amino acids. Per germline, CDR1 LNHDA and CDR2 SQIVND (reference sequence). Trimming removed 5 bases from V and 5 bases from J, with 12 bases in between.